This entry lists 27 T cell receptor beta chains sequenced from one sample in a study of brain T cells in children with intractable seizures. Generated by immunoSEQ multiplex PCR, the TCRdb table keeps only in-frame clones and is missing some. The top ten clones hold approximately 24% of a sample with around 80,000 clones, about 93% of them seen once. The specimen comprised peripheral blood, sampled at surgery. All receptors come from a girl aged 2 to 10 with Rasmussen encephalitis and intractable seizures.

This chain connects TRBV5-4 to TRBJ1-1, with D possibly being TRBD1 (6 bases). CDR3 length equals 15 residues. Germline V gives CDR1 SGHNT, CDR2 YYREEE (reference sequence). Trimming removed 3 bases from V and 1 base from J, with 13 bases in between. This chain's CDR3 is CASSWGLTPNTEAFF. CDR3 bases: TGTGCCAGCAGCTGGGGGCTGACACCGAACACTGAAGCTTTCTTT.

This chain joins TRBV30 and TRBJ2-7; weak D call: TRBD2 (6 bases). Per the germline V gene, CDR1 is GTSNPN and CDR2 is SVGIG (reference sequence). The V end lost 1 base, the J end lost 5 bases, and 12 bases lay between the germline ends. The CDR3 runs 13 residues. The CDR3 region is CAWSGGDGHEQYF. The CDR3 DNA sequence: TGTGCCTGGAGTGGGGGGGATGGACACGAGCAGTACTTC.

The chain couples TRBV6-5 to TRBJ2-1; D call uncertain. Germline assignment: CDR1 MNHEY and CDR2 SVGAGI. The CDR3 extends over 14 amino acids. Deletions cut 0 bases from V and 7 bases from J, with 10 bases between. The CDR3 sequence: CASSYSNLENEQFF. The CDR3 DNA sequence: TGTGCCAGCAGTTACTCGAATTTAGAGAATGAGCAGTTCTTC.

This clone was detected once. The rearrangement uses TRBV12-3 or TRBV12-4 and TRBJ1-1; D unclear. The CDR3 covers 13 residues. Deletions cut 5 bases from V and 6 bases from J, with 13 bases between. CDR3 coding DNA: TGTGCCAGCAGTCCCGTAGTCGGGGCTGAAGCTTTCTTT. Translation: CASSPVVGAEAFF.

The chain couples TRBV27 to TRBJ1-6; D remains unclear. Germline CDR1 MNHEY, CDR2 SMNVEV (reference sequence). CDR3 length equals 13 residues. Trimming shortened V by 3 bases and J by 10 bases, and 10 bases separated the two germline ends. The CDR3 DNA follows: TGTGCCAGCAGTTTCGTGACTGGGTCACCCCTCCACTTT. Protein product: CASSFVTGSPLHF.

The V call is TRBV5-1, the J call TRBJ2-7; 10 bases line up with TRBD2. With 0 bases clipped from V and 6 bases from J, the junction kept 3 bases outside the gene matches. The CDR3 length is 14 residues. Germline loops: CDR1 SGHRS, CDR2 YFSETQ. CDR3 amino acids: CASSLVLAGAEQYF. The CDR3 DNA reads TGCGCCAGCAGCTTGGTGCTAGCGGGAGCCGAGCAGTACTTC.

Written as DNA, the CDR3 is TGCGCCAGCAGTGGACCCGGGACAGGGGTATATGAGCAGTTCTTC. Encoded protein: CASSGPGTGVYEQFF. This chain connects TRBV10-1 to TRBJ2-1; 10 bases fit TRBD1. Germline V gene sequence: CDR1 WNHNN, CDR2 SYGVQD (reference sequence). V lost 4 bases, J lost 8 bases, and 8 bases stayed unmatched. CDR3 length: 15 amino acids.

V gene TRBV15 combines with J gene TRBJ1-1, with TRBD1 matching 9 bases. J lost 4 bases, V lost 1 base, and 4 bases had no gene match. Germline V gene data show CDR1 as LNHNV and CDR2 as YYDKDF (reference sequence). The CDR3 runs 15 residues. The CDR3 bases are TGTGCCACCAGCAGAGGGGACAGGGCAATCACTGAAGCTTTCTTT. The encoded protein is CATSRGDRAITEAFF.

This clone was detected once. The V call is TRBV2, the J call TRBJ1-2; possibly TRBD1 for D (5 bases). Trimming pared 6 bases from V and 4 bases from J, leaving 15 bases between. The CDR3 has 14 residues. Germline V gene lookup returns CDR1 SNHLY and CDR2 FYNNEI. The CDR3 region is CASRDPGSGYGYTF. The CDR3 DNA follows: TGTGCCAGCAGAGACCCAGGGAGTGGCTATGGCTACACCTTC.

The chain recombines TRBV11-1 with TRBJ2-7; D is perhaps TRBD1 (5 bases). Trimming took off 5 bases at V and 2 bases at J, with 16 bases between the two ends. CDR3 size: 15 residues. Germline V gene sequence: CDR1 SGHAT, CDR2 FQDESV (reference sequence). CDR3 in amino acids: CASSEDIFRPYEQYF. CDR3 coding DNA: TGTGCCAGCAGCGAGGACATCTTCCGCCCCTACGAGCAGTACTTC.

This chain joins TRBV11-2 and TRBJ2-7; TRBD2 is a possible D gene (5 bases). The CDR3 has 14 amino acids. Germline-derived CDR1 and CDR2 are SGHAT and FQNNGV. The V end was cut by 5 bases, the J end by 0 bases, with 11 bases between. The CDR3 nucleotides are TGTGCCAGCAGCCCAGCGGCAGGCTCCTACGAGCAGTACTTC. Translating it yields CASSPAAGSYEQYF.

The CDR3 here is CAISEKAGNTIYF. The CDR3 nucleotides are TGTGCCATCAGTGAGAAGGCTGGAAACACCATATATTTT. The V and J genes are TRBV10-3 and TRBJ1-3; D unclear. The CDR3 is made up of 13 amino acids. V dropped 2 bases and J dropped 2 bases, with 4 bases sitting between them. Germline V lookup: CDR1 ENHRY, CDR2 SYGVKD.

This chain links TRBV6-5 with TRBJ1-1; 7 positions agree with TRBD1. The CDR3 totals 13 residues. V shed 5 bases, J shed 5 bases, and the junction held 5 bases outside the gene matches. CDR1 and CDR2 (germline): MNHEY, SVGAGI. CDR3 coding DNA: TGTGCCAGCAGTACCTACAGGGGTACTGAAGCTTTCTTT. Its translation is CASSTYRGTEAFF.

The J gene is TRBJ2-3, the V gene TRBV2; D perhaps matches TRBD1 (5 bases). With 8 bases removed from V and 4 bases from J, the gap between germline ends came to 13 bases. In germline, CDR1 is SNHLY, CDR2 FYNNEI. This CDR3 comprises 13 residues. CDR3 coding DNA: TGTGCCAGCCGCAGGGAACGGCCAGATACGCAGTATTTT. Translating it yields CASRRERPDTQYF. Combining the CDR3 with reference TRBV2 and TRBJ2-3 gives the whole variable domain EPEVTQTPSHQVTQMGQEVILRCVPISNHLYFYWYRQILGQKVEFLVSFYNNEISEKSEIFDDQFSVERPDGSNFTLKIRSTKLEDSAMYFCASRRERPDTQYFGPGTRLTVL.

The CDR3 nucleotides read TGCAGCGTTGGACAGGGATCCTATGGCTACACCTTC. It is translated as CSVGQGSYGYTF. The chain combines TRBV29-1 with TRBJ1-2; 7 nucleotides match TRBD1. There are 12 residues in the CDR3. V shed 4 bases, J shed 4 bases, and the junction held 3 bases outside the gene matches. Germline-derived CDR1 and CDR2 are SQVTM and ANQGSEA.

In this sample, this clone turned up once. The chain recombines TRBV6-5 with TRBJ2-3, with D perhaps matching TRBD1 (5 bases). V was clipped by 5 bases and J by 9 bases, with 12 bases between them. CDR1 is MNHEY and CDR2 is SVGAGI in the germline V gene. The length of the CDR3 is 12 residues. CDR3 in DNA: TGTGCCAGCAGTAGTAACAGGAACACGCAGTATTTT. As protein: CASSSNRNTQYF.

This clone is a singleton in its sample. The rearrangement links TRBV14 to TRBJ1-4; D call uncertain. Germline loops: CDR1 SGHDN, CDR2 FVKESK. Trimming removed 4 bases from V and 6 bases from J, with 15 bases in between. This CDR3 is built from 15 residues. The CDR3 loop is CASSPRMGAYEKLFF. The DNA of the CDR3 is TGTGCCAGCAGCCCCCGAATGGGTGCTTATGAAAAACTGTTTTTT. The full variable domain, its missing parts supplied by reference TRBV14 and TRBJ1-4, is EAGVTQFPSHSVIEKGQTVTLRCDPISGHDNLYWYRRVMGKEIKFLLHFVKESKQDESGMPNNRFLAERTGGTYSTLKVQPAELEDSGVYFCASSPRMGAYEKLFFGSGTQLSVL.

CDR3 amino acids: CASSQGVGTRRGTQYF. CDR3 in DNA: TGTGCCAGCAGCCAAGGGGTAGGGACTAGGAGAGGAACGCAGTATTTT. This chain joins TRBV3-1 (or the pseudogene TRBV3-2) and TRBJ2-3, with TRBD2 identical over 8 bases. Germline V gene lookup returns CDR1 LGHDT and CDR2 YNNKEL (reference sequence). This CDR3 has 16 residues. V lost 1 base to trimming and J lost 9 bases; unmatched junction nucleotides: 12.

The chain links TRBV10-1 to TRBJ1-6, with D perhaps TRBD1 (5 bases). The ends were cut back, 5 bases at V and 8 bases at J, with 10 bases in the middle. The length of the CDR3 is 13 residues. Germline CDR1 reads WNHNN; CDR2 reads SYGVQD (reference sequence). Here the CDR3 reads CASSSRGDSPLHF. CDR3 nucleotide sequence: TGCGCCAGCAGTTCACGGGGGGATTCACCCCTCCACTTT.

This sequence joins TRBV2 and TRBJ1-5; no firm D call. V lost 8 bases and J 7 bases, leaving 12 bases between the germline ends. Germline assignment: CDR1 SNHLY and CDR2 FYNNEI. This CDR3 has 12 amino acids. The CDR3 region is CASGEGGQPQHF. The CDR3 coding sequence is TGTGCCAGCGGGGAGGGAGGCCAGCCCCAGCATTTT. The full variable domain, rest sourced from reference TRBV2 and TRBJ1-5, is EPEVTQTPSHQVTQMGQEVILRCVPISNHLYFYWYRQILGQKVEFLVSFYNNEISEKSEIFDDQFSVERPDGSNFTLKIRSTKLEDSAMYFCASGEGGQPQHFGDGTRLSIL.

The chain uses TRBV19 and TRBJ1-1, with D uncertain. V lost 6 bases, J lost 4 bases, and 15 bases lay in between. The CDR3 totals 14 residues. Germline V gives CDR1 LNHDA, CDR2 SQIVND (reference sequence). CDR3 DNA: TGTGCCAGTAGGCCAGGTTATACGGGCACTGAAGCTTTCTTT. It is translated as CASRPGYTGTEAFF.

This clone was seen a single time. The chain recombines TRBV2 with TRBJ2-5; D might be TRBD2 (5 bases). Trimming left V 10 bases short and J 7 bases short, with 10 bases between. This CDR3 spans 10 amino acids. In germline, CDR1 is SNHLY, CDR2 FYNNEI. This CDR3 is CATLSGTQYF. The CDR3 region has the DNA TGTGCCACCCTCAGCGGGACCCAGTACTTC.

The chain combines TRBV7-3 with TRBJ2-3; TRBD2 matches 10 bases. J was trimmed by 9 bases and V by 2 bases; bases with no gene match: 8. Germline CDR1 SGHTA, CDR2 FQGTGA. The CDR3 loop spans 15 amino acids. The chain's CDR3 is CASSLGLAGAGTQYF. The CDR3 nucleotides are TGTGCCAGCAGCTTAGGGCTAGCGGGAGCAGGAACGCAGTATTTT.

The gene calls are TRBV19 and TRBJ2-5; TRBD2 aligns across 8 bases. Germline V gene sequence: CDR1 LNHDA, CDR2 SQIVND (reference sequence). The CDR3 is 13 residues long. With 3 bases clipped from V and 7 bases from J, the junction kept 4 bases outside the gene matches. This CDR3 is CASSISGAGTQYF. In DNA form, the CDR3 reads TGTGCCAGTAGTATTAGCGGGGCCGGGACCCAGTACTTC.

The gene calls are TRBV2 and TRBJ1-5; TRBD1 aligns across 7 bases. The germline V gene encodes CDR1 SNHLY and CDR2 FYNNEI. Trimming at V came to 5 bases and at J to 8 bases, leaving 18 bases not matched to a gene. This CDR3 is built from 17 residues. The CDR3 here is CASSPTSTGSGKEPQHF. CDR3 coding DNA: TGTGCCAGCAGTCCAACCTCGACAGGGAGTGGAAAGGAGCCCCAGCATTTT.

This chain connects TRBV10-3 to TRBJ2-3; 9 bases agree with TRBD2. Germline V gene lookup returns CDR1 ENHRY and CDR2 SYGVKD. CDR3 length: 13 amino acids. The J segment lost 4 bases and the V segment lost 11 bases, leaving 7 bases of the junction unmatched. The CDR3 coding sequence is TGTGCCGCGAAAGCGGGAGGAGCAGATACGCAGTATTTT. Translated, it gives CAAKAGGADTQYF.

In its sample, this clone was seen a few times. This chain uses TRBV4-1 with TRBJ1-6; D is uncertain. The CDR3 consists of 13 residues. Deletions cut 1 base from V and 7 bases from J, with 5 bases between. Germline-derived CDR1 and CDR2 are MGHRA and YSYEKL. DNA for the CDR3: TGCGCCAGCAGCCAAGTAATAAATTCACCCCTCCACTTT. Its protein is CASSQVINSPLHF.